Presented here are 24 T cell receptor beta chains from one specimen sequenced in a study of T-cell reconstitution after alpha-beta-depleted transplantation in children. Unique molecular identifiers featured in how the TCRbeta library was prepared. TCRdb called the PCR reads again in MiXCR, with one record for every CDR3 protein. The table has about 120,000 distinct CDR3 sequences, roughly 23% seen once. Sequenced here: PBMCs, mostly from graft donor cells, sampled 180 days after TCRalphabeta/CD19-depleted stem cell transplant. All receptors derive from a male patient aged 2-15 years who had a stem cell transplant for chronic granulomatous disease, so the T cells may come from the graft donor.

This clonotype was picked up many times. This rearrangement joins TRBV5-1 to TRBJ2-1, with D possibly TRBD2 on 5 matching bases. The CDR3 is 14 residues long. CDR1 is SGHRS, CDR2 YFSETQ, per germline. V was shortened by 2 bases and J by 7 bases, with 13 bases between the two germline ends. Here the CDR3 reads CASSLGPPGNEQFF. In DNA, the CDR3 is TGCGCCAGCAGCTTAGGCCCCCCGGGGAATGAGCAGTTCTTC.

The CDR3 here is CASSSFSGTSTDTQYF. CDR3 nucleotide sequence: TGTGCCAGCAGCTCATTTAGCGGAACCAGCACAGATACGCAGTATTTT. The V gene is TRBV5-4, the J gene TRBJ2-3; D is possibly TRBD2 (6 bases). The CDR3 has 16 amino acids. Trimming took off 3 bases at V and 0 bases at J, with 14 bases between the two ends. Germline loops: CDR1 SGHNT, CDR2 YYREEE (reference sequence). The full variable domain, completed using reference TRBV5-4 and TRBJ2-3, is ETGVTQSPTHLIKTRGQQVTLRCSSQSGHNTVSWYQQALGQGPQFIFQYYREEENGRGNFPPRFSGLQFPNYSSELNVNALELDDSALYLCASSSFSGTSTDTQYFGPGTRLTVL.

The rearrangement joins TRBV12-3 or TRBV12-4 to TRBJ1-2; D is undetermined. Trimming stripped 7 bases from V and 5 bases from J, with 11 bases between. The CDR3 sequence is 12 residues long. As DNA, the CDR3 is TGTGCCAGCACCTGGGGATCATATGGCTACACCTTC. It encodes CASTWGSYGYTF.

A few counts support this clonotype. The chain links TRBV29-1 to TRBJ1-1; maybe TRBD1 (5 bases). Germline V CDR1 and CDR2: SQVTM, ANQGSEA. This CDR3 is built from 13 residues. Trimming stripped 6 bases from V and 4 bases from J, with 15 bases between. The CDR3 reads CSVGGGESTEAFF. For the CDR3, the DNA is TGCAGCGTGGGGGGAGGGGAGAGCACTGAAGCTTTCTTT.

This clonotype was picked up many times. The J gene is TRBJ2-1, the V gene TRBV20-1; D not certain. This CDR3 is 11 amino acids long. CDR1 is DFQATT and CDR2 is SNEGSKA in the germline V gene (reference sequence). Trimming stripped 6 bases from V and 7 bases from J, with 10 bases between. CDR3 sequence (DNA): TGCAGTGCCCCATTGGGGAATGAGCAGTTCTTC. Its protein product is CSAPLGNEQFF.

This clonotype was seen repeatedly, ten times or more. The chain links TRBV10-2 to TRBJ2-1; D may correspond to TRBD1 or TRBD2 (5 bases each). V was pared by 5 bases and J by 5 bases, with 22 bases between. CDR1 and CDR2 (germline): WSHSY, SAAADI. This CDR3 has 17 residues. CDR3: CASSRLILVGVHNEQFF. CDR3 DNA: TGCGCCAGCAGTAGACTTATACTAGTAGGGGTTCACAATGAGCAGTTCTTC.

This clonotype was detected ten times or more. This sequence joins TRBV12-3 or TRBV12-4 and TRBJ2-4; 9 bases map to TRBD2. With 6 bases clipped from V and 4 bases from J, the junction kept 7 bases outside the gene matches. This CDR3 has 15 amino acids. CDR3 sequence reads: CASSKASGEKNIQYF. As DNA, the CDR3 is TGTGCCAGCAGCAAGGCTAGCGGGGAGAAAAACATTCAGTACTTC.

This clonotype has a count of ten or more. The genes are TRBV29-1 and TRBJ2-3; the match to TRBD1 covers 8 bases. CDR3 length: 14 amino acids. The junction had 5 bases not matched to a gene; V was cut back by 4 bases and J by 2 bases. Germline V gene sequence: CDR1 SQVTM, CDR2 ANQGSEA. Here the CDR3 reads CSVVQGQATDTQYF. CDR3 DNA: TGCAGCGTTGTCCAGGGACAGGCCACAGATACGCAGTATTTT.

The CDR3 DNA is TGTGCCAGCAGCAACAATGGACTAGCGGGAGGGATTCAGTACTTC. It is translated as CASSNNGLAGGIQYF. This chain joins TRBV7-2 and TRBJ2-4, with 15 bases identical to TRBD2. The CDR3 has 15 amino acids. CDR1 and CDR2 (germline): SGHTA, FQGNSA. V lost 5 bases and J lost 10; bases outside the gene matches: 6.

The chain couples TRBV12-3 or TRBV12-4 to TRBJ1-4; D ambiguous. This CDR3 is built from 14 residues. The V and J ends lost 1 base and 2 bases respectively, with 5 bases between them. The CDR3, as DNA: TGTGCCAGCAGTTTAGATGGGACTAATGAAAAACTGTTTTTT. Protein: CASSLDGTNEKLFF.

This clonotype was seen many times. J is TRBJ1-1 and V is TRBV12-3 or TRBV12-4, with 7 bases fitting TRBD1. This CDR3 comprises 14 residues. The V gene end was trimmed by 7 bases and the J gene end by 0 bases; junction bases not matched to a gene: 5. CDR3 in amino acids: CASKPGTVNTEAFF. Here the CDR3 DNA reads TGTGCCAGCAAGCCCGGGACAGTGAACACTGAAGCTTTCTTT.

This clonotype appeared a few times. The CDR3: CASSLSGGNTIYF. The CDR3 nucleotides are TGTGCCAGCAGTTTATCTGGGGGAAACACCATATATTTT. J is TRBJ1-3 and V is TRBV27, with D uncertain. The V and J ends lost 0 bases and 4 bases respectively, with 4 bases between them. This CDR3 comprises 13 residues. The V gene's germline CDR1 is MNHEY and CDR2 SMNVEV (reference sequence).

As regards this clonotype: A much larger clone lies a single base off, so this may be a read error. The genes are TRBV29-1 and TRBJ2-7; 7 bases are a match to TRBD1. The CDR3 totals 12 residues. Germline V gene data show CDR1 as SQVTM and CDR2 as ANQGSEA. CDR3 coding DNA: TGCAGCATCGAGACAGGGCCCTACGACCAGTACTTC. Residues: CSIETGPYDQYF.

The gene calls are TRBV20-1 and TRBJ1-4, with 11 bases that match TRBD1. Trimming removed 5 bases from V and 0 bases from J; junction bases left unmatched: 8. The germline gives CDR1 DFQATT, CDR2 SNEGSKA (reference sequence). This CDR3 is built from 17 residues. The CDR3 nucleotides read TGCAGTGCTTTCGGACAGGGGGCTACTGCAACTAATGAAAAACTGTTTTTT. This encodes CSAFGQGATATNEKLFF.

The chain links TRBV12-3 or TRBV12-4 to TRBJ2-4; unclear D gene. Trimming removed 7 bases from V and 13 bases from J, with 17 bases in between. The CDR3 length is 12 residues. The CDR3, as DNA: TGTGCCAGCACCTCTGACTGGGCCGGGCAGTACTTC. Its protein is CASTSDWAGQYF.

The table lists this clonotype with a count of one. The chain employs TRBV7-2 and TRBJ1-6, with D unresolved. Per the germline V gene, CDR1 is SGHTA and CDR2 is FQGNSA. Trimming shortened V by 0 bases and J by 13 bases, and 13 bases separated the two germline ends. The CDR3 is made up of 14 amino acids. The CDR3 nucleotides are TGTGCCAGCAGCTTAGCAGGCGGGAGTTCTCCCCTCCACTTT. Residues: CASSLAGGSSPLHF. Drawing the rest from reference TRBV7-2 and TRBJ1-6, the complete variable domain is GAGVSQSPSNKVTEKGKDVELRCDPISGHTALYWYRQSLGQGLEFLIYFQGNSAPDKSGLPSDRFSAERTGGSVSTLTIQRTQQEDSAVYLCASSLAGGSSPLHFGNGTRLTVT.

This clonotype was counted a few times. The CDR3, as DNA: TGCAGTGCTAGAGAACCCACAGGGGTACAAAACTATGGCTACACCTTC. It yields the protein CSAREPTGVQNYGYTF. V gene TRBV20-1 combines with J gene TRBJ1-2; 7 bases line up with TRBD1. The germline V gene encodes CDR1 DFQATT and CDR2 SNEGSKA (reference sequence). The CDR3 covers 16 residues. With V trimmed by 0 bases and J by 2 bases, 9 bases remained unmatched.

This CDR3 reads CATSRGQAQGETQYF. The CDR3 DNA reads as TGTGCCACCAGCAGAGGTCAGGCCCAGGGGGAGACCCAGTACTTC. The J gene is TRBJ2-5, the V gene TRBV15; maybe TRBD1 (6 bases). V was pared by 1 base and J by 5 bases, with 14 bases between. Germline-derived CDR1 and CDR2 are LNHNV and YYDKDF (reference sequence). The CDR3 spans 15 residues.

The genes are TRBV5-1 and TRBJ1-2, with TRBD1 matching over 10 bases. The CDR3 is 15 residues long. Germline V gene sequence: CDR1 SGHRS, CDR2 YFSETQ. After removal of 1 base from V and 8 bases from J, the junction contained 8 bases not matched to a gene. The CDR3 loop is CASSLPTGTGEGYTF. CDR3 bases: TGCGCCAGCAGCTTGCCCACGGGGACAGGGGAAGGCTACACCTTC.

In its sample, this clonotype was seen a few times. The chain is built from TRBV29-1 and TRBJ2-3; D ambiguous. V shed 7 bases and J shed 0 bases, with 11 bases lying between them. Germline values: CDR1 SQVTM, CDR2 ANQGSEA. The CDR3 extends over 13 amino acids. CDR3 region: CSAGRLSTDTQYF. Written as DNA, the CDR3 is TGCAGCGCTGGACGCCTAAGCACAGATACGCAGTATTTT.

This clonotype was counted only a few times. The chain carries TRBV12-3 or TRBV12-4 and TRBJ2-3; D not certain. The V end was cut by 7 bases, the J end by 4 bases, with 12 bases between. The CDR3 has 13 residues. CDR3 sequence: CASNPPLADTQYF. CDR3 coding DNA: TGTGCCAGCAATCCGCCGCTGGCAGATACGCAGTATTTT.

This chain joins TRBV20-1 and TRBJ2-1, with D possibly matching TRBD2 (6 bases). Germline values: CDR1 DFQATT, CDR2 SNEGSKA (reference sequence). V was shortened by 4 bases and J by 4 bases, with 14 bases between the two germline ends. This CDR3 is built from 14 residues. The DNA of the CDR3 is TGCAGTGCTATTAAGGGACTTTCTTACAATGAGCAGTTCTTC. Amino acids: CSAIKGLSYNEQFF.

This chain links TRBV12-5 with TRBJ2-2, with D perhaps matching TRBD2 (5 bases). From germline, CDR1 is LGHNT and CDR2 FRNRAP. The V end was cut by 7 bases, the J end by 4 bases, with 13 bases between. The length of the CDR3 is 14 residues. This CDR3 reads CASDGSAGTGELFF. As DNA, the CDR3 is TGTGCTAGTGATGGCAGCGCGGGCACCGGGGAGCTGTTTTTT.

This clonotype came up many times. The chain is built from TRBV20-1 and TRBJ2-3; the D is unclear. Trimming cost V 3 bases and J 4 bases, with 8 bases left between them. The CDR3 runs 12 residues. CDR1 DFQATT and CDR2 SNEGSKA come from the germline V gene (reference sequence). The CDR3 region is CSARALADTQYF. DNA of the CDR3: TGCAGTGCTAGGGCCCTAGCAGATACGCAGTATTTT.